The clone carrying this TCR beta chain was observed a single time. The data belong to a study of blood T cell repertoires in COVID-19. Overall study: From the United States, Italy and Spain came samples of acute and convalescent COVID-19. PBMCs, B-cell-depleted T cells, or T cells provided the cDNA or gDNA that made up the material.

V was trimmed by 3 bases and J by 4 bases, leaving 3 bases between them. CDR3 size: 11 residues. Original data processing: Amplifying reference gene primers gave estimates of nucleated cell counts. The repertoire was sequenced with immunoSEQ multiplex PCR; TCRdb's copy has only in-frame clones and lacks some. V and J calls and clone size follow that table, whereas D and trimming were derived from the DNA. The sample records about 190,000 clones, around four fifths being singletons. The chain joins TRBV12-3 or TRBV12-4 to TRBJ1-2; D is ambiguous. This sequence originates from a man aged 25 to 40 with active or convalescent COVID-19. The sample taken for sequencing was peripheral blood. The chain's CDR3 is CASSFGYGYTF. In DNA form, the CDR3 reads TGTGCCAGCAGTTTCGGCTATGGCTACACCTTC.